The table lists the clone carrying this T cell receptor (beta chain) with a few counts. The target antigen is unknown. The data were taken from a study of cytomegalovirus exposure and HLA in healthy donors. Overall study findings and caveats: There were some V segments, including TRBV6-2 and TRBV6-3, excluded as indistinguishable.

Germline CDR1 reads SGHTA; CDR2 reads FQGNSA. Trimming took off 4 bases at V and 0 bases at J, with 6 bases between the two ends. CDR3 length: 14 residues. A multiplex PCR was run with 60 Vbeta primers and 13 Jbeta primers. Only in-frame clones appear in the TCRdb table, and some are missing; sequencing was by immunoSEQ multiplex PCR. This table holds about 55,000 clones, roughly 77% found once. There were likely unrecorded immune exposures, though donors were nominally healthy when sampled. Sequencing input: PBMCs. The gene calls are TRBV7-2 and TRBJ1-4; possible D gene TRBD1, 6 bases. The sequence came from a female donor in good health and CMV-seronegative. In nucleotides, the CDR3 is TGTGCCAGCAGCTGGACAGCAACTAATGAAAAACTGTTTTTT. This translates into CASSWTATNEKLFF.